The clone carrying this T cell receptor beta chain was seen a single time. The sample originates from a study of T-cell memory formation after mild COVID-19. Across the study: TCR clusters mostly belonged to single donors.

CDR1 LGHDT and CDR2 YNNKEL come from the germline V gene (reference sequence). Deletions cut 4 bases from V and 2 bases from J, with 15 bases between. The CDR3 is made up of 15 amino acids. One entry per CDR3 protein results from TCRdb running MiXCR on the 5' RACE reads. The sample yields roughly 500,000 distinct CDR3 sequences, about a fifth seen once. The TCR originated in an adult woman who had mild COVID-19 (a few samples of this study predate the infection). Cell type and time point are not known. The chain links TRBV3-1 to TRBJ2-7; tentative D call: TRBD1 (5 bases). Material for sequencing was PBMCs or a T cell subset sorted from them (not recorded which). The CDR3 spells CASSPRQPPTYEQYF. The CDR3, as DNA: TGTGCCAGCAGCCCCCGACAGCCCCCTACCTACGAGCAGTACTTC.